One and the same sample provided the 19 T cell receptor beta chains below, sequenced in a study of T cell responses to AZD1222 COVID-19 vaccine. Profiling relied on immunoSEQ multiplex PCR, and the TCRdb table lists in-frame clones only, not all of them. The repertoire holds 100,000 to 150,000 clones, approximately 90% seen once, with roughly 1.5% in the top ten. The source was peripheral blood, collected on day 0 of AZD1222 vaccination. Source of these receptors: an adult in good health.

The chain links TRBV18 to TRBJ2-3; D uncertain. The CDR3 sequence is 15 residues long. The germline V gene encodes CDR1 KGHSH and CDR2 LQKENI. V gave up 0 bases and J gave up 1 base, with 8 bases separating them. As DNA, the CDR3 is TGTGCCAGCTCACCACCAGGTGCCGGCACAGATACGCAGTATTTT. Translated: CASSPPGAGTDTQYF.

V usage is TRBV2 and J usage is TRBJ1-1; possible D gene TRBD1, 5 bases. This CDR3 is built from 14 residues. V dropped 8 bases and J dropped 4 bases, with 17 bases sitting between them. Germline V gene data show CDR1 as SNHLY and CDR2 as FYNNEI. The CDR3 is CASQGVGWSTEAFF. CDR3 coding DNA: TGTGCCAGCCAGGGAGTGGGCTGGTCCACTGAAGCTTTCTTT.

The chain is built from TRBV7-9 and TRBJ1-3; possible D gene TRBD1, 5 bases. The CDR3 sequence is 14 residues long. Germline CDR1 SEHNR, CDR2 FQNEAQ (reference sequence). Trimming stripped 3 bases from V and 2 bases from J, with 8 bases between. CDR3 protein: CASSLGRAGNTIYF. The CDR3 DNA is TGTGCCAGCAGCTTGGGACGGGCTGGAAACACCATATATTTT.

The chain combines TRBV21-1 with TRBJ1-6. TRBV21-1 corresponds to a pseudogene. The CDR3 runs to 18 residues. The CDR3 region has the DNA TGTGCCAGCAGCGGCACGGGACCGATGATCTCCTATAATTCACCCCTCCACTTT. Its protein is CASSGTGPMISYNSPLHF.

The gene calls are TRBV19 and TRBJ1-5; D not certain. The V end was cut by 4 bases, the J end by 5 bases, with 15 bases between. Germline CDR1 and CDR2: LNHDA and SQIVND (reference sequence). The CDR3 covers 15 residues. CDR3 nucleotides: TGTGCCAGTAGTAGTGGAGGTGGGGTCGATCAGCCCCAGCATTTT. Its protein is CASSSGGGVDQPQHF.

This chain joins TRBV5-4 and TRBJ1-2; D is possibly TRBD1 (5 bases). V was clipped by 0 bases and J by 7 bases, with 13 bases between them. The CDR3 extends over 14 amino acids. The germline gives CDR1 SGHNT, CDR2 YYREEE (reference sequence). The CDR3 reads CASSLGYGGSGYTF. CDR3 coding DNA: TGTGCCAGCAGCTTGGGATACGGGGGGTCTGGCTACACCTTC.

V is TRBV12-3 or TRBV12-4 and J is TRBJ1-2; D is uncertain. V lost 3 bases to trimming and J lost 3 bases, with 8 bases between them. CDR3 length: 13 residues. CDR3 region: CASSFVTDYGYTF. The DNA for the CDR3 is TGTGCCAGCAGTTTTGTGACGGACTATGGCTACACCTTC.

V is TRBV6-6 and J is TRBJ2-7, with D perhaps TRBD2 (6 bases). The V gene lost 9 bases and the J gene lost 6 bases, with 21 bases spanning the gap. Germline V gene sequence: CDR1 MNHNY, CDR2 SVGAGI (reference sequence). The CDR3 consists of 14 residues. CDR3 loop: CASLGLAGRPEQYF. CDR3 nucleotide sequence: TGTGCCAGTTTGGGTTTGGCGGGGAGACCCGAGCAGTACTTC.

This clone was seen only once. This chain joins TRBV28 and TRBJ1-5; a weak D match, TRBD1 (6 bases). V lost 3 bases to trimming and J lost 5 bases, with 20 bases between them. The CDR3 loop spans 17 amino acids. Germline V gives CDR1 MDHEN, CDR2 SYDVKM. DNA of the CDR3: TGTGCCAGCAGTTTCCCTCGGGGGAGGGGGTTAGATCAGCCCCAGCATTTT. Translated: CASSFPRGRGLDQPQHF.

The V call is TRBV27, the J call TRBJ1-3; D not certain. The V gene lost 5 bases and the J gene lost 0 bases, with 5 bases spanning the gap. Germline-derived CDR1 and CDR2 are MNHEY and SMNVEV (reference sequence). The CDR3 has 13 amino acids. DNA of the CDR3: TGTGCCAGCAGTAGCCGCTCTGGAAACACCATATATTTT. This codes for CASSSRSGNTIYF.

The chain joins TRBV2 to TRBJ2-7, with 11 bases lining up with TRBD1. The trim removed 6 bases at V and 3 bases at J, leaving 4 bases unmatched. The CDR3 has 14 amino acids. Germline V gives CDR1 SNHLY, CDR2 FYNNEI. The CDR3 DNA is TGTGCCAGCAGCTCGGGACAGGGGGACTACGAGCAGTACTTC. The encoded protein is CASSSGQGDYEQYF.

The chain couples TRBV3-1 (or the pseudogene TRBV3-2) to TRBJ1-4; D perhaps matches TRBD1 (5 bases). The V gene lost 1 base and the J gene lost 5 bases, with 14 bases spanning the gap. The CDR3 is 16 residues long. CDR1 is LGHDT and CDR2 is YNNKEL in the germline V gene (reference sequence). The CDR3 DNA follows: TGTGCCAGCAGCCAAGTCCGGCACCGGGGGAATGAAAAACTGTTTTTT. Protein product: CASSQVRHRGNEKLFF.

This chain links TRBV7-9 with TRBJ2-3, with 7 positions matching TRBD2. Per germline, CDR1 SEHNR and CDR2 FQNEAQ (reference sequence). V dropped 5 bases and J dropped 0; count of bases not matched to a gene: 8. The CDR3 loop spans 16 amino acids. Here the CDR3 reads CASSPGGTPSTDTQYF. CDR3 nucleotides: TGTGCCAGCAGCCCGGGGGGTACCCCTAGCACAGATACGCAGTATTTT. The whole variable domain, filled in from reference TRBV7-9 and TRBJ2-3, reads DTGVSQNPRHKITKRGQNVTFRCDPISEHNRLYWYRQTLGQGPEFLTYFQNEAQLEKSRLLSDRFSAERPKGSFSTLEIQRTEQGDSAMYLCASSPGGTPSTDTQYFGPGTRLTVL.

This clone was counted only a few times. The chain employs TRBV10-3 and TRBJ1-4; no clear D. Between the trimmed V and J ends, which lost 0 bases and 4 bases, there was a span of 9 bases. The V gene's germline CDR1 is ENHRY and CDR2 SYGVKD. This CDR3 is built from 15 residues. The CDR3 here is CAISESTSINEKLFF. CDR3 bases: TGTGCCATCAGTGAGTCGACCAGTATTAATGAAAAACTGTTTTTT.

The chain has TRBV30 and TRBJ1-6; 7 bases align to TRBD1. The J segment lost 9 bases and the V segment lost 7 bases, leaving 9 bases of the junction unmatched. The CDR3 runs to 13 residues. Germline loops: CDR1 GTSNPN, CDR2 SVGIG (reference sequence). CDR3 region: CAYNRDRISPLHF. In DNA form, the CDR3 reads TGTGCCTACAACCGGGACAGAATTTCACCCCTCCACTTT.

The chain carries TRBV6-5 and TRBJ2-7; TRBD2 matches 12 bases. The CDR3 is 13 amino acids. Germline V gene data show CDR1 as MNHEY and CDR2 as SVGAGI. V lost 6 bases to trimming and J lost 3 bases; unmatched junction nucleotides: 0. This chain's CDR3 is CASRLAGGYEQYF. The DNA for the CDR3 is TGTGCCAGCAGACTAGCGGGGGGCTACGAGCAGTACTTC.

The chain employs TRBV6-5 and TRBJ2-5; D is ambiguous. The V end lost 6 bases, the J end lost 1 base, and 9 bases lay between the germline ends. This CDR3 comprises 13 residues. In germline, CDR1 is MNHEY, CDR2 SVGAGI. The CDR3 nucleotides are TGTGCCAGCAGGAGGTCCCCCCAAGAGACCCAGTACTTC. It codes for CASRRSPQETQYF.

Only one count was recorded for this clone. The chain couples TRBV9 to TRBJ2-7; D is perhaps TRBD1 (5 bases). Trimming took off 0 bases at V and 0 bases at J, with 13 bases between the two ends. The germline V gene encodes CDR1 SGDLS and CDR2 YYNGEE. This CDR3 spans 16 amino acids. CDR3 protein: CASSVVPDTGSYEQYF. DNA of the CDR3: TGTGCCAGCAGCGTAGTCCCGGACACGGGCTCCTACGAGCAGTACTTC.

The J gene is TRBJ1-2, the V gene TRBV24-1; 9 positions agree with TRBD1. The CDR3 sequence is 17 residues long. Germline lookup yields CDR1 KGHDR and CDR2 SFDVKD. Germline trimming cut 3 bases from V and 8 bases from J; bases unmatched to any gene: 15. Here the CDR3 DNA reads TGTGCCACCAGTGATCGAAACTACGGGACAGGGCCGGGGGGCTACACCTTC. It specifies CATSDRNYGTGPGGYTF.